This TCR beta chain is from a study of blood T cell repertoires in COVID-19. Overall study: COVID-19 samples from acute and convalescent phases originated in the United States, Italy and Spain. T cells, B-cell-depleted T cells, or PBMCs supplied cDNA or gDNA.

Study processing details: Reference gene primer amplification yielded estimated nucleated cell counts. Assay used: immunoSEQ multiplex PCR; TCRdb lists only in-frame clones, some missing. That table is the source of V, J and clone size, and D and trimming were worked out from the DNA. This sample has about 45,000 clones; about 86% occur once, and the top ten carry 7.5% to 10%. CDR1 and CDR2 from the germline V gene are LGHNA and YSLEER. The CDR3 sequence is 16 residues long. Trimming took 0 bases from V and 7 from J, leaving 16 bases between them. The chain links TRBV4-3 to TRBJ2-1, with D possibly matching TRBD1 (6 bases). The sample comprised peripheral blood. The TCR originated in a human donor in a cohort sampled during active COVID-19. As DNA, the CDR3 is TGCGCCAGCAGCCAAGATCTATGGCAGGGGTTGAATGAGCAGTTCTTC. This gives the protein CASSQDLWQGLNEQFF.